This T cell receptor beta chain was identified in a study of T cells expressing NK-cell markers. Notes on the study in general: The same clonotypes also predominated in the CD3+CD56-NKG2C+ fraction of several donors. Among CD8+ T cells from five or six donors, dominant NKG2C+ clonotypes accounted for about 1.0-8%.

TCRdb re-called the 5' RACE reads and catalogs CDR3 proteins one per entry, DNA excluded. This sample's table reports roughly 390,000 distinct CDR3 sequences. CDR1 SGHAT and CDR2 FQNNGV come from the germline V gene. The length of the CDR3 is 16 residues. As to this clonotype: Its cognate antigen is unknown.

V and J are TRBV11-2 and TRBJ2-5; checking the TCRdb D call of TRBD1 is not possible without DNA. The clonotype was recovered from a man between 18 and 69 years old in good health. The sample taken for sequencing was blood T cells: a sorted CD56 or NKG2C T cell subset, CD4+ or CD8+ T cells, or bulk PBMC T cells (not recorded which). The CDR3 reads CASSLGGQGAIKTQYF.